The 20 T cell receptor beta chains below all came from one sample that was sequenced in a study of identical twins. From the 5' RACE reads, TCRdb called clonotypes with MiXCR, one entry per CDR3 protein. The sample lists around 570,000 distinct CDR3 sequences; around 9.6% were seen once. These sequences were also reported in another study, on yellow fever vaccine responses in identical twins.

The specimen sequenced was PBMCs. These receptors originate from a woman between 18 and 30 years old in good health.

This clonotype was counted at least ten times. This CDR3 is CASSESLSWDGQQETQYF. CDR3 DNA: TGCGCCAGCAGTGAGTCGTTGAGTTGGGACGGTCAACAAGAGACCCAGTACTTC. The V call is TRBV10-1, the J call TRBJ2-5, with D perhaps matching TRBD1 or TRBD2 (5 bases each). The CDR3 has 18 amino acids. The V gene's germline CDR1 is WNHNN and CDR2 SYGVQD (reference sequence). V was pared by 0 bases and J by 2 bases, with 19 bases between.

The chain combines TRBV11-2 with TRBJ1-5, with 11 bases aligning to TRBD1. CDR1 is SGHAT and CDR2 is FQNNGV in the germline V gene. V trimming: 5 bases; J trimming: 6 bases; junction bases outside the gene matches: 9. This CDR3 is 16 amino acids long. The DNA of the CDR3 is TGTGCCAGCAGCCGCGGGACAGGGGGTTATGGTCAGCCCCAGCATTTT. This gives the protein CASSRGTGGYGQPQHF. The variable domain in full, completed from reference TRBV11-2 and TRBJ1-5, reads EAGVAQSPRYKIIEKRQSVAFWCNPISGHATLYWYQQILGQGPKLLIQFQNNGVVDDSQLPKDRFSAERLKGVDSTLKIQPAKLEDSAVYLCASSRGTGGYGQPQHFGDGTRLSIL.

This clonotype was seen ten or more times. The chain couples TRBV6-1 to TRBJ2-3; maybe TRBD1 (6 bases). The CDR3 has 15 amino acids. Germline V gives CDR1 MNHNS, CDR2 SASEGT. With 6 bases removed from V and 3 bases from J, the gap between germline ends came to 16 bases. Written as DNA, the CDR3 is TGTGCCAGCAGCCCCCGGGACACGTGGACAGATACGCAGTATTTT. Translated, it gives CASSPRDTWTDTQYF.

This clonotype was observed a handful of times. This chain links TRBV5-1 with TRBJ2-1, with 12 bases matching TRBD2. V trimming: 4 bases; J trimming: 6 bases; junction bases outside the gene matches: 8. Germline loops: CDR1 SGHRS, CDR2 YFSETQ. This CDR3 is 16 amino acids long. The CDR3 DNA reads as TGCGCCAGCAGCCCCACTTCTAGCGGGAGGGGCAATGAGCAGTTCTTC. Its protein is CASSPTSSGRGNEQFF.

The sample holds many counts of this clonotype. The chain uses TRBV12-3 or TRBV12-4 and TRBJ2-4; 10 bases map to TRBD1. This CDR3 contains 16 residues. The ends lost 3 bases at V and 7 bases at J; junction bases unmatched: 9. The CDR3 sequence: CASSFTDRGLENIQYF. The CDR3 DNA sequence: TGTGCCAGCAGTTTCACCGACAGGGGGCTGGAGAACATTCAGTACTTC.

The chain is built from TRBV5-5 and TRBJ2-3; D is undetermined. Trimming removed 1 base at V and 0 bases at J, with 18 bases between. Germline CDR1 SGHKS, CDR2 YYEKEE (reference sequence). The CDR3 is 18 amino acids. In DNA form, the CDR3 reads TGTGCCAGCAGCTTGTCGGTAGATCATCGAACTAGCACAGATACGCAGTATTTT. It translates to CASSLSVDHRTSTDTQYF.

The rearrangement links TRBV5-1 to TRBJ2-7; D is possibly TRBD2 (6 bases). CDR1 is SGHRS, CDR2 YFSETQ, per germline. The germline V and J ends were trimmed by 6 bases and 0 bases, with 16 bases remaining between them. This CDR3 is built from 15 residues. The CDR3 DNA follows: TGCGCCAGCAATAGGGCGGGACCGAACTCCTACGAGCAGTACTTC. Translation: CASNRAGPNSYEQYF.

This clonotype was observed a few times. The genes are TRBV7-6 and TRBJ2-7; 7 bases align to TRBD1. The CDR3 spans 15 residues. Germline V gene data show CDR1 as SGHVS and CDR2 as FNYEAQ. J was trimmed by 0 bases and V by 2 bases; bases with no gene match: 4. CDR3 nucleotides: TGTGCCAGCAGCTTATCGCAGGGGGACTCCTACGAGCAGTACTTC. Translating gives CASSLSQGDSYEQYF.

This clonotype turned up a few times. The chain combines TRBV7-2 with TRBJ2-1; 9 positions match TRBD2. CDR3 length equals 15 residues. V was clipped by 5 bases and J by 9 bases; unmatched bases: 11. Germline values: CDR1 SGHTA, CDR2 FQGNSA. CDR3 DNA: TGTGCCAGCAGCCCACCTTCCGGGACTAGCAGTGAGCAGTTCTTC. Amino acids: CASSPPSGTSSEQFF.

This clonotype was detected ten times or more. This chain joins TRBV3-1 and TRBJ1-2; D ambiguous. V dropped 0 bases and J dropped 8 bases, with 16 bases sitting between them. Germline V gene lookup returns CDR1 LGHDT and CDR2 YNNKEL (reference sequence). The CDR3 extends over 15 amino acids. CDR3 sequence (DNA): TGTGCCAGCAGCCAAGATCGGGCCGCTGGCGGGGGCTACACCTTC. This encodes CASSQDRAAGGGYTF.

This clonotype was counted many times. The chain is built from TRBV29-1 and TRBJ1-1; D not resolved. The CDR3 has 14 amino acids. Per the germline V gene, CDR1 is SQVTM and CDR2 is ANQGSEA. Trimming removed 2 bases at V and 0 bases at J, with 10 bases between. The CDR3 bases are TGCAGCGTTGAATTAAGCGGGGTGAACACTGAAGCTTTCTTT. Translating it yields CSVELSGVNTEAFF.

The chain carries TRBV9 and TRBJ1-6, with 8 bases aligning to TRBD1. Germline V lookup: CDR1 SGDLS, CDR2 YYNGEE. The CDR3 has 14 residues. J lost 7 bases, V lost 2 bases, and 2 bases had no gene match. The CDR3 region is CASSVRQGNSPLHF. The CDR3 DNA follows: TGTGCCAGCAGCGTGCGACAGGGGAATTCACCCCTCCACTTT. The variable domain in full, completed from reference TRBV9 and TRBJ1-6, reads DSGVTQTPKHLITATGQRVTLRCSPRSGDLSVYWYQQSLDQGLQFLIQYYNGEERAKGNILERFSAQQFPDLHSELNLSSLELGDSALYFCASSVRQGNSPLHFGNGTRLTVT.

The sample holds many counts of this clonotype. The chain carries TRBV29-1 and TRBJ2-3; tentatively, D is TRBD1 (6 bases). The CDR3 extends over 13 amino acids. V lost 4 bases and J 0 bases, leaving 8 bases between the germline ends. From germline, CDR1 is SQVTM and CDR2 ANQGSEA. The CDR3: CSVAGASTDTQYF. CDR3 nucleotides: TGCAGCGTTGCAGGGGCCAGCACAGATACGCAGTATTTT.

This clonotype has more than one count but fewer than ten. The CDR3 loop reads CASSWDRGSTEAFF. CDR3 sequence (DNA): TGTGCCAGCAGTTGGGACAGGGGGAGCACTGAAGCTTTCTTT. The V and J genes are TRBV12-3 or TRBV12-4 and TRBJ1-1; 11 bases agree with TRBD1. This CDR3 has 14 residues. After removal of 4 bases from V and 4 bases from J, the junction contained 2 bases not matched to a gene.

This clonotype has just a few counts. The chain employs TRBV5-1 and TRBJ1-1; D is uncertain. Trimming took off 0 bases at V and 0 bases at J, with 12 bases between the two ends. Germline assignment: CDR1 SGHRS and CDR2 YFSETQ. The CDR3 sequence is 16 residues long. The CDR3 region has the DNA TGCGCCAGCAGCTTGGAGGTGGGCGCTCTGAACACTGAAGCTTTCTTT. This codes for CASSLEVGALNTEAFF.

The chain links TRBV29-1 to TRBJ1-2, with 7 nucleotides matching TRBD1. This CDR3 region has 12 residues. Germline V CDR1 and CDR2: SQVTM, ANQGSEA. V lost 7 bases, J lost 6 bases, and 8 bases stayed unmatched. CDR3 residues: CSGRQGANGYTF. The CDR3 DNA is TGCAGCGGAAGACAGGGTGCGAATGGCTACACCTTC.

The rearrangement uses TRBV6-5 and TRBJ2-5; TRBD2 matches 13 bases. Germline-derived CDR1 and CDR2 are MNHEY and SVGAGI. The length of the CDR3 is 16 residues. V was clipped by 4 bases and J by 1 base; unmatched bases: 3. The chain's CDR3 is CASSFGLAGVQETQYF. The CDR3 bases are TGTGCCAGCAGTTTCGGACTAGCGGGGGTCCAAGAGACCCAGTACTTC.

The V call is TRBV30, the J call TRBJ2-1, with D unresolved. CDR1 and CDR2 (germline): GTSNPN, SVGIG (reference sequence). This CDR3 spans 15 amino acids. Trimming took off 5 bases at V and 6 bases at J, with 20 bases between the two ends. The CDR3 is CAWPRTFWVCNEQFF. CDR3 in DNA: TGTGCCTGGCCTCGAACCTTTTGGGTATGCAATGAGCAGTTCTTC.

This clonotype was counted between two and nine times. The rearrangement links TRBV18 to TRBJ2-1; TRBD2 aligns across 8 bases. This CDR3 region has 15 residues. The junction had 7 bases not matched to a gene; V was cut back by 0 bases and J by 9 bases. The germline V gene has CDR1 KGHSH and CDR2 LQKENI. The CDR3 spells CASSPPQREFTEQFF. DNA of the CDR3: TGTGCCAGCTCACCACCGCAGCGGGAGTTCACTGAGCAGTTCTTC. Full variable domain (outside the CDR3, taken from reference TRBV18 and TRBJ2-1): NAGVMQNPRHLVRRRGQEARLRCSPMKGHSHVYWYRQLPEEGLKFMVYLQKENIIDESGMPKERFSAEFPKEGPSILRIQQVVRGDSAAYFCASSPPQREFTEQFFGPGTRLTVL.

There are many counts of this clonotype. V usage is TRBV29-1 and J usage is TRBJ2-7; D not resolved. The CDR3 length is 14 residues. Germline values: CDR1 SQVTM, CDR2 ANQGSEA. Deletions cut 0 bases from V and 3 bases from J, with 12 bases between. The CDR3 protein is CSVEEGRGYYEQYF. CDR3 DNA: TGCAGCGTTGAAGAGGGCAGAGGATACTACGAGCAGTACTTC.